Sequencing of this TCR beta chain was carried out in a study of T cell changes during pregnancy in multiple sclerosis. The germline CDR1 and CDR2 sequences are LNHDA and SQIVND (reference sequence). The CDR3 runs 14 residues. V was cut by 5 bases and J by 6 bases, with 15 bases left in between. The table came from immunoSEQ multiplex PCR; TCRdb's copy has only in-frame clones and leaves some out. The repertoire has nearly 45,000 clones, approximately 96% of them found once; the top ten carry 0.85% to 1%. Here the sequenced sample was peripheral blood, taken in the second trimester of pregnancy. The genes are TRBV19 and TRBJ2-3; D unclear. The TCR was taken from a female donor with multiple sclerosis, enrolled in a pregnancy study. This CDR3 reads CASSPTQVADTQYF. As DNA, the CDR3 is TGTGCCAGTAGTCCTACCCAGGTTGCCGATACGCAGTATTTT.